This T cell receptor beta chain was identified during a study of blood T cell repertoires in COVID-19. Study information: Material from acute and convalescent COVID-19 was sourced from the United States, Italy and Spain. The analysed material was cDNA or gDNA that came from T cells, B-cell-depleted T cells, or PBMCs.

Using immunoSEQ multiplex PCR, the repertoire was profiled, and TCRdb retains in-frame clones only, with some absent. The sample contains under 250,000 clones, roughly 88% of which appear only once. This CDR3 contains 15 residues. V dropped 6 bases and J dropped 5; count of bases not matched to a gene: 10. Germline V gene lookup returns CDR1 SNHLY and CDR2 FYNNEI. Sequences were obtained from peripheral blood. The chain is built from TRBV2 and TRBJ1-1; 9 nucleotides agree with TRBD1. This TCR was recovered from a man in his forties with acute or convalescent COVID-19. CDR3 nucleotides: TGTGCCAGCAGCCCTACGGACAGGGGAGGGACTGAAGCTTTCTTT. It specifies CASSPTDRGGTEAFF.